This entry concerns a single T cell receptor (beta chain). Its antigen is still unknown. The data originate from a study of response to subunit inactivated influenza vaccine. V lost 4 bases, J lost 0 bases, and 3 bases stayed unmatched. CDR3 length: 15 residues. Per germline, CDR1 SGHKS and CDR2 YYEKEE (reference sequence). Study-wide results and limits: Every seasonal influenza vaccination brings in few new T cells, the authors suggested.

Using its own MiXCR run on the RT-PCR reads, TCRdb lists one record per CDR3 protein. This repertoire shows 500,000 to 750,000 distinct CDR3 sequences, 14% found once; its top ten account for around 10%. The chain employs TRBV5-5 and TRBJ2-4; 8 nucleotides line up with TRBD1. This TCR derives from a man aged 50 to 60 who received an inactivated influenza vaccine. This specimen was PBMCs from blood, taken 11 to 12 days after vaccination. The CDR3 DNA follows: TGTGCCAGCAGCCCACAGGGGGTAGCCAAAAACATTCAGTACTTC. It specifies CASSPQGVAKNIQYF.